Shown below are 4 T cell receptor beta chains from a single sample sequenced in a study of control samples from healthy donors and cancer patients (dated by TCRdb to about 2020). The method behind the library was the immunoSEQ multiplex PCR assay. The source is immuneACCESS, and TCRdb retained only in-frame sequences with V and J called. Part of the clones is not carried over; for the studies checked, unresolved V genes explain less than half of this, and the remainder is unexplained. In all, the sample holds about 110,000 clones, and roughly 89% of those were seen once. The ten largest clonotypes hold approximately 16% of the sample. Sequencing input: blood. These receptors were obtained from a woman between 50 and 59 years old in good health.

CDR3 sequence (DNA): TGTGCCTGGACGGGCAGGGGAACCTACGAGCAGTACGTC. Protein sequence: CAWTGRGTYEQYV. The chain recombines TRBV30 with TRBJ2-7; tentatively, D is TRBD1 (6 bases). From germline, CDR1 is GTSNPN and CDR2 SVGIG (reference sequence). V gave up 4 bases and J gave up 2 bases, with 12 bases separating them. CDR3 size: 13 residues.

This clone was counted a single time. This chain joins TRBV2 and TRBJ2-2; 8 bases line up with TRBD2. Germline CDR1 SNHLY, CDR2 FYNNEI. The CDR3 extends over 16 amino acids. After removal of 8 bases from V and 1 base from J, the junction contained 9 bases not matched to a gene. The CDR3 loop reads CASDPGLGLNTGELFF. CDR3 bases: TGTGCCAGCGACCCGGGACTAGGGCTGAACACCGGGGAGCTGTTTTTT. The variable domain in full, with the rest retrieved from reference TRBV2 and TRBJ2-2, is EPEVTQTPSHQVTQMGQEVILRCVPISNHLYFYWYRQILGQKVEFLVSFYNNEISEKSEIFDDQFSVERPDGSNFTLKIRSTKLEDSAMYFCASDPGLGLNTGELFFGEGSRLTVL.

The J gene is TRBJ2-5, the V gene TRBV29-1; D perhaps matches TRBD2 (5 bases). The CDR3 extends over 12 amino acids. Trimming stripped 4 bases from V and 3 bases from J, with 9 bases between. CDR1 and CDR2 (germline): SQVTM, ANQGSEA. The CDR3 DNA follows: TGCAGCGTTGTGAGCGGTAAAGAGACCCAGTACTTC. Protein: CSVVSGKETQYF.

The chain links TRBV7-8 to TRBJ2-1; D tentatively fits TRBD1 or TRBD2 (5 bases each). The CDR3 has 16 amino acids. Germline CDR1 reads SGHVS; CDR2 reads FQNEAQ. V shed 3 bases and J shed 8 bases, with 20 bases lying between them. CDR3 bases: TGTGCCAGCAGCTTGTTACTCCGGGACCTTAGGGATGAGCAGTTCTTC. This gives the protein CASSLLLRDLRDEQFF.